The 26 T cell receptor beta chains below come from one sample, sequenced in a study of graft-versus-host responses after intestinal transplantation. The method was immunoSEQ multiplex PCR; TCRdb's version includes in-frame clones alone and lacks a portion of them. The repertoire holds over 100,000 clones, with 85% to 95% as singletons. The antigens of these receptors remain unknown. The sequenced sample was unstimulated CD4+ T cells sorted from spleen or lymph node cells, obtained before intestinal transplant. The receptors come from a human donor who received an intestinal transplant.

This clone was counted a few times. The chain has TRBV5-6 and TRBJ1-4, with a tentative D call TRBD1 (5 bases). Germline V gene sequence: CDR1 SGHDT, CDR2 YYEEEE. V lost 4 bases and J 11 bases, leaving 12 bases between the germline ends. The CDR3 runs 12 residues. In DNA, the CDR3 is TGTGCCAGCAGCCCCGGGGGGACTAAACTGTTTTTT. It encodes CASSPGGTKLFF.

The chain couples TRBV10-3 to TRBJ2-7, with D uncertain. Germline lookup yields CDR1 ENHRY and CDR2 SYGVKD. This CDR3 comprises 12 residues. V shed 9 bases and J shed 5 bases, with 14 bases lying between them. Here the CDR3 reads CAISRAGDEQYF. The CDR3 bases are TGTGCCATAAGTCGGGCCGGAGACGAGCAGTACTTC.

V is TRBV5-4 and J is TRBJ2-2; 8 nucleotides match TRBD1. The CDR3 covers 16 residues. Germline CDR1 SGHNT, CDR2 YYREEE (reference sequence). V lost 4 bases and J lost 0; bases outside the gene matches: 5. The CDR3 region has the DNA TGTGCCAGCAGCCCAAAGACAGGGGCGAACACCGGGGAGCTGTTTTTT. It encodes CASSPKTGANTGELFF.

The genes are TRBV27 and TRBJ2-3; a possible D gene is TRBD1 (5 bases). With 4 bases removed from V and 0 bases from J, the gap between germline ends came to 14 bases. The germline V gene encodes CDR1 MNHEY and CDR2 SMNVEV (reference sequence). CDR3 length: 16 amino acids. This CDR3 is CASSSRTHTSTDTQYF. CDR3 nucleotides: TGTGCCAGCAGTTCCCGGACACACACTAGCACAGATACGCAGTATTTT.

The chain recombines TRBV27 with TRBJ2-7; D not resolved. There are 16 residues in the CDR3. V lost 5 bases and J 0 bases, leaving 17 bases between the germline ends. Per germline, CDR1 MNHEY and CDR2 SMNVEV (reference sequence). The CDR3 bases are TGTGCCAGCAGTCCCCGGCGTGTTCCAGGCTCCTACGAGCAGTACTTC. Translated, it gives CASSPRRVPGSYEQYF.

The table lists this clone with a count of one. This chain links TRBV18 with TRBJ1-2; a weak D match, TRBD1 (5 bases). The CDR3 is 13 residues long. The germline gives CDR1 KGHSH, CDR2 LQKENI. Trimming shortened V by 2 bases and J by 8 bases, and 12 bases separated the two germline ends. The CDR3 sequence: CASSPDSSTGYTF. The DNA for the CDR3 is TGTGCCAGCTCACCAGACAGTTCGACCGGCTACACCTTC.

Only a few counts were recorded for this clone. The CDR3 DNA reads as TGTGCCTGGAGTCCACAGAGCAATCAGCCCCAGCATTTT. Its protein product is CAWSPQSNQPQHF. The chain combines TRBV30 with TRBJ1-5; D ambiguous. This CDR3 has 13 residues. Trimming took 2 bases from V and 1 from J, leaving 6 bases between them. CDR1 is GTSNPN and CDR2 is SVGIG in the germline V gene (reference sequence). The variable domain in full, with the rest retrieved from reference TRBV30 and TRBJ1-5, is SQTIHQWPATLVQPVGSPLSLECTVEGTSNPNLYWYRQAAGRGLQLLFYSVGIGQISSEVPQNLSASRPQDRQFILSSKKLLLSDSGFYLCAWSPQSNQPQHFGDGTRLSIL.

This chain connects TRBV7-2 to TRBJ2-1; no firm D call. Germline V lookup: CDR1 SGHTA, CDR2 FQGNSA. The CDR3 has 15 residues. Trimming took 1 base from V and 0 from J, leaving 7 bases between them. This chain's CDR3 is CASSLVQRSYNEQFF. The DNA of the CDR3 is TGTGCCAGCAGCTTAGTACAACGCTCCTACAATGAGCAGTTCTTC.

V is TRBV10-3 and J is TRBJ2-3; TRBD2 matches at 7 bases. The CDR3 spans 15 residues. Germline lookup yields CDR1 ENHRY and CDR2 SYGVKD. Trimming cost V 4 bases and J 2 bases; bases outside gene matches: 6. The CDR3 coding sequence is TGTGCCATCAGTGGATCGGGAGGCCCCACAGATACGCAGTATTTT. This encodes CAISGSGGPTDTQYF.

On this clone: Germline and junction disagree at one end, which may indicate a read error. The V call is TRBV7-9, the J call TRBJ2-5; D is perhaps TRBD1 or TRBD2 (6 bases each). The CDR3 has 14 residues. CDR1 SEHNR and CDR2 FQNEAQ come from the germline V gene (reference sequence). The CDR3 here is CVSSYQGRQETQYF. The CDR3, as DNA: TGTGTCAGCAGCTACCAGGGGAGGCAAGAGACCCAGTACTTC. The full variable domain, in which reference TRBV7-9 and TRBJ2-5 provide the parts outside the CDR3, is DTGVSQNPRHKITKRGQNVTFRCDPISEHNRLYWYRQTLGQGPEFLTYFQNEAQLEKSRLLSDRFSAERPKGSFSTLEIQRTEQGDSAMYLCVSSYQGRQETQYFGPGTRLLVL.

The count of this clone is one. J is TRBJ2-1 and V is TRBV7-3, with TRBD1 identical over 7 bases. This CDR3 region has 16 residues. CDR1 and CDR2 (germline): SGHTA, FQGTGA. V shed 5 bases and J 1 base; nucleotides not matched to a gene: 8. The CDR3 DNA follows: TGTGCCAGCAGCCAGCCCGGGGACAGTTCCTACAATGAGCAGTTCTTC. The encoded protein is CASSQPGDSSYNEQFF. The complete variable domain, with remaining parts taken from reference TRBV7-3 and TRBJ2-1, reads GAGVSQTPSNKVTEKGKYVELRCDPISGHTALYWYRQSLGQGPEFLIYFQGTGAADDSGLPNDRFFAVRPEGSVSTLKIQRTERGDSAVYLCASSQPGDSSYNEQFFGPGTRLTVL.

This clone has only one observation. This chain connects TRBV7-6 to TRBJ2-7; D perhaps matches TRBD2 (6 bases). V was shortened by 1 base and J by 3 bases, with 16 bases between the two germline ends. Germline-derived CDR1 and CDR2 are SGHVS and FNYEAQ. This CDR3 region has 16 residues. In DNA, the CDR3 is TGTGCCAGCAGCTTAGGGTCGGGAGTTGCCAACTACGAGCAGTACTTC. The encoded protein is CASSLGSGVANYEQYF.

The V gene is TRBV5-1, the J gene TRBJ1-1; the D gene is possibly TRBD1 (6 bases). This CDR3 is 14 amino acids long. The germline V gene encodes CDR1 SGHRS and CDR2 YFSETQ. The V end lost 4 bases, the J end lost 0 bases, and 10 bases lay between the germline ends. The CDR3 DNA follows: TGCGCCAGCAGCGCACAGGGTTTGAACACTGAAGCTTTCTTT. Encoded protein: CASSAQGLNTEAFF.

The V gene is TRBV27, the J gene TRBJ2-2; D not certain. CDR1 is MNHEY, CDR2 SMNVEV, per germline (reference sequence). Trimming removed 4 bases at V and 6 bases at J, with 9 bases between. The CDR3 sequence is 13 residues long. The CDR3 DNA is TGTGCCAGCAGTTCCCAGTGGTCCGGGGAGCTGTTTTTT. This translates into CASSSQWSGELFF.

V usage is TRBV19 and J usage is TRBJ2-7; D is unclear. Germline V CDR1 and CDR2: LNHDA, SQIVND (reference sequence). The CDR3 length is 12 residues. V lost 5 bases to trimming and J lost 1 base, with 6 bases between them. The CDR3 DNA is TGTGCCAGTAGTCAAAATTCCTACGAGCAGTACTTC. It is translated as CASSQNSYEQYF.

The chain joins TRBV7-9 to TRBJ2-7, with D perhaps TRBD2 (6 bases). Germline CDR1 SEHNR, CDR2 FQNEAQ (reference sequence). This CDR3 is 12 amino acids long. V was shortened by 5 bases and J by 7 bases, with 12 bases between the two germline ends. The DNA for the CDR3 is TGTGCCAGCAGCCCCGGGAGTGGAGAGCAGTACTTC. Its protein is CASSPGSGEQYF.

The chain employs TRBV9 and TRBJ2-3, with 7 bases fitting TRBD1. Germline trimming cut 5 bases from V and 2 bases from J; bases unmatched to any gene: 8. The CDR3 runs 15 residues. Looked up from germline, CDR1 is SGDLS and CDR2 is YYNGEE. The CDR3 nucleotides read TGTGCCAGCAGTAACTTCCAGGGGGTCACAGATACGCAGTATTTT. It translates to CASSNFQGVTDTQYF. Drawing the rest from reference TRBV9 and TRBJ2-3, the complete variable domain is DSGVTQTPKHLITATGQRVTLRCSPRSGDLSVYWYQQSLDQGLQFLIQYYNGEERAKGNILERFSAQQFPDLHSELNLSSLELGDSALYFCASSNFQGVTDTQYFGPGTRLTVL.

The chain is built from TRBV27 and TRBJ2-3; 12 bases are shared with TRBD1. Germline V gives CDR1 MNHEY, CDR2 SMNVEV (reference sequence). The CDR3 length is 16 residues. J lost 3 bases, V lost 5 bases, and 6 bases had no gene match. The CDR3 is CASSPGTGGRTDTQYF. DNA of the CDR3: TGTGCCAGCAGTCCAGGGACAGGGGGCAGGACAGATACGCAGTATTTT.

The chain couples TRBV18 to TRBJ2-7; no reliable D call. Germline CDR1 and CDR2: KGHSH and LQKENI. CDR3 length: 14 residues. Trimming left V 5 bases short and J 0 bases short, with 11 bases between. The CDR3 here is CASSSGPSSYEQYF. CDR3 in DNA: TGTGCCAGCTCATCCGGACCTAGCTCCTACGAGCAGTACTTC.

This chain uses TRBV28 with TRBJ1-2, with 10 bases lining up with TRBD1. The CDR3 loop spans 15 amino acids. Germline V CDR1 and CDR2: MDHEN, SYDVKM. CDR3 nucleotides: TGTGTTGTGCTCGGGGGTGGGACAGGGGTAAGAGGCTACACCTTC. Protein: CVVLGGGTGVRGYTF.

This clone was counted a single time. The chain employs TRBV28 and TRBJ1-4; TRBD1 matches 7 bases. With V trimmed by 3 bases and J by 3 bases, 4 bases remained unmatched. The CDR3 covers 15 residues. Germline CDR1 reads MDHEN; CDR2 reads SYDVKM. The CDR3 sequence: CASSFFGQANEKLFF. DNA for the CDR3: TGTGCCAGCAGTTTTTTCGGACAGGCTAATGAAAAACTGTTTTTT.

The chain recombines TRBV6-1 with TRBJ2-7; D call uncertain. V was clipped by 2 bases and J by 0 bases, with 8 bases between them. In germline, CDR1 is MNHNS, CDR2 SASEGT. The CDR3 is 14 residues long. CDR3 loop: CASSETASSYEQYF. For the CDR3, the DNA is TGTGCCAGCAGTGAAACGGCCTCCTCCTACGAGCAGTACTTC.

This chain joins TRBV5-1 and TRBJ2-5, with a tentative D call TRBD2 (6 bases). CDR3 length: 13 amino acids. Per germline, CDR1 SGHRS and CDR2 YFSETQ. Trimming took 1 base from V and 3 from J, leaving 7 bases between them. The CDR3 DNA follows: TGCGCCAGCAGCTTGTCGGGGGAAGAGACCCAGTACTTC. This gives the protein CASSLSGEETQYF. The full variable domain, with the rest looked up from reference TRBV5-1 and TRBJ2-5, is KAGVTQTPRYLIKTRGQQVTLSCSPISGHRSVSWYQQTPGQGLQFLFEYFSETQRNKGNFPGRFSGRQFSNSRSEMNVSTLELGDSALYLCASSLSGEETQYFGPGTRLLVL.

This clone was seen just once. The rearrangement uses TRBV28 and TRBJ2-1; D call uncertain. The CDR3 sequence is 12 residues long. Germline CDR1 reads MDHEN; CDR2 reads SYDVKM. The V gene lost 5 bases and the J gene lost 12 bases, with 14 bases spanning the gap. CDR3 DNA: TGTGCCAGCAGTCCGCGGCCGGAGCCGCAGTTCTTC. Protein sequence: CASSPRPEPQFF. Complete variable domain (other parts from reference TRBV28 and TRBJ2-1): DVKVTQSSRYLVKRTGEKVFLECVQDMDHENMFWYRQDPGLGLRLIYFSYDVKMKEKGDIPEGYSVSREKKERFSLILESASTNQTSMYLCASSPRPEPQFFGPGTRLTVL.

The rearrangement links TRBV6-5 to TRBJ2-2; tentative D call: TRBD2 (6 bases). CDR1 and CDR2 (germline): MNHEY, SVGAGI. V was clipped by 4 bases and J by 6 bases, with 12 bases between them. The CDR3 spans 14 residues. CDR3 nucleotide sequence: TGTGCCAGCAGTTTGTCTACTAGCCCCGGGGAGCTGTTTTTT. It is translated as CASSLSTSPGELFF.

The genes are TRBV6-1 and TRBJ1-4; 7 nucleotides match TRBD1. The CDR3 totals 12 residues. V dropped 7 bases and J dropped 6; count of bases not matched to a gene: 2. Germline V gene lookup returns CDR1 MNHNS and CDR2 SASEGT. CDR3 DNA: TGTGCCAGCACAGGGGGATATGAAAAACTGTTTTTT. It encodes CASTGGYEKLFF.